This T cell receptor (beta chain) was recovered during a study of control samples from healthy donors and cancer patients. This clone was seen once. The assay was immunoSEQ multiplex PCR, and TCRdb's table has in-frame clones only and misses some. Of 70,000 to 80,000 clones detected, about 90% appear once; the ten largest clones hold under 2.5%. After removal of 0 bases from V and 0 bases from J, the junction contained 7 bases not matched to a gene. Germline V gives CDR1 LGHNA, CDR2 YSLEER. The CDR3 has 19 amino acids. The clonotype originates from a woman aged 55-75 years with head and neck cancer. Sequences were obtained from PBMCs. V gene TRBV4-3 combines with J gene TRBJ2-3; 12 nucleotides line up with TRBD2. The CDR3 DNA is TGCGCCAGCAGCCAAGAGCTGACTAGCGGGAGCAAGAGCACAGATACGCAGTATTTT. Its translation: CASSQELTSGSKSTDTQYF.